Shown below are 21 T cell receptor beta chains from a single sample sequenced in a study of blood T cell repertoires in COVID-19. The assay was immunoSEQ multiplex PCR, and TCRdb's table has in-frame clones only and misses some. In the table there are 150,000 or so clones, roughly 79% of which are singletons. Sequencing input: peripheral blood. The receptors were gathered from a human donor with acute or convalescent COVID-19. The donor label of this sample is uncertain.

The rearrangement links TRBV7-2 to TRBJ1-1, with TRBD1 identical over 11 bases. This CDR3 has 14 amino acids. Germline CDR1 SGHTA, CDR2 FQGNSA. J was trimmed by 4 bases and V by 6 bases; bases with no gene match: 4. The chain's CDR3 is CASSWTGGPTEAFF. In DNA form, the CDR3 reads TGTGCCAGCAGTTGGACAGGGGGCCCCACTGAAGCTTTCTTT.

The CDR3 loop is CASSQGSDQPQHF. The CDR3 DNA follows: TGTGCCAGCTCACAGGGGTCAGATCAGCCCCAGCATTTT. The chain uses TRBV18 and TRBJ1-5; TRBD1 might be the D (5 bases). V gave up 4 bases and J gave up 5 bases, with 9 bases separating them. This CDR3 has 13 residues. Germline V gene lookup returns CDR1 KGHSH and CDR2 LQKENI.

The chain links TRBV25-1 to TRBJ1-2, with D perhaps TRBD1 (6 bases). The germline V gene encodes CDR1 MGHDK and CDR2 SYGVNS. CDR3 length: 17 residues. With 1 base removed from V and 4 bases from J, the gap between germline ends came to 19 bases. CDR3: CASSELGTGIGRYGYTF. The CDR3 nucleotides read TGTGCCAGCAGTGAATTGGGTACAGGGATTGGTCGCTATGGCTACACCTTC.

This chain joins TRBV19 and TRBJ1-2, with 7 bases matching TRBD1. Germline trimming cut 3 bases from V and 4 bases from J; bases unmatched to any gene: 5. The germline V gene encodes CDR1 LNHDA and CDR2 SQIVND (reference sequence). CDR3 length: 14 residues. The CDR3 reads CASSIGQELYGYTF. DNA of the CDR3: TGTGCCAGTAGTATCGGACAGGAGCTCTATGGCTACACCTTC.

This chain connects TRBV4-1 to TRBJ2-7; 7 positions agree with TRBD1. CDR1 MGHRA and CDR2 YSYEKL come from the germline V gene. V lost 4 bases to trimming and J lost 3 bases; unmatched junction nucleotides: 3. This CDR3 comprises 13 residues. CDR3 DNA: TGCGCCAGCAGCCTTCGGGACAGCTACGAGCAGTACGTC. Protein product: CASSLRDSYEQYV.

The chain joins TRBV6-6 to TRBJ1-2, with D unresolved. Germline CDR1 is MNHNY and CDR2 is SVGAGI (reference sequence). The CDR3 runs to 12 residues. Trimming pared 8 bases from V and 3 bases from J, leaving 10 bases between. The CDR3 reads CASGPSYYGYTF. In nucleotides, the CDR3 is TGTGCCAGCGGGCCCTCCTACTATGGCTACACCTTC.

The gene calls are TRBV2 and TRBJ1-5; D perhaps matches TRBD1 (5 bases). CDR1 is SNHLY, CDR2 FYNNEI, per germline. The CDR3 contains 15 residues. Trimming took 6 bases from V and 0 from J, leaving 12 bases between them. The CDR3 is CASSLGLRSNQPQHF. As DNA, the CDR3 is TGTGCCAGCAGCCTGGGACTTCGTAGCAATCAGCCCCAGCATTTT.

The chain carries TRBV5-1 and TRBJ1-2; no firm D call. This CDR3 is 13 amino acids long. Germline CDR1 reads SGHRS; CDR2 reads YFSETQ. V gave up 0 bases and J gave up 7 bases, with 10 bases separating them. This CDR3 is CASSLGQSSGYTF. The DNA for the CDR3 is TGCGCCAGCAGCTTGGGACAATCCTCTGGCTACACCTTC.

Here the CDR3 reads CSGTGAGEQYF. In DNA form, the CDR3 reads TGCAGCGGTACAGGGGCTGGGGAGCAGTACTTC. The V call is TRBV29-1, the J call TRBJ2-7; the match to TRBD1 covers 7 bases. The CDR3 is 11 amino acids. Unmatched junction bases numbered 7, after V lost 7 bases and J lost 7 bases. Germline V CDR1 and CDR2: SQVTM, ANQGSEA.

The chain recombines TRBV4-1 with TRBJ1-6, with D possibly matching TRBD1 (5 bases). The CDR3 sequence is 18 residues long. V was pared by 2 bases and J by 7 bases, with 21 bases between. From germline, CDR1 is MGHRA and CDR2 YSYEKL. In DNA, the CDR3 is TGCGCCAGCAGCCAAAGCCGGGGGGGAGGGACCACAAATTCACCCCTCCACTTT. Translated: CASSQSRGGGTTNSPLHF.

The chain combines TRBV20-1 with TRBJ1-2; 8 nucleotides line up with TRBD1. The CDR3 is made up of 11 amino acids. Trimming took 5 bases from V and 8 from J; bases not matched to a gene: 4. The germline gives CDR1 DFQATT, CDR2 SNEGSKA (reference sequence). The CDR3 sequence: CSAHRGSGYTF. For the CDR3, the DNA is TGCAGTGCTCACAGGGGGAGCGGCTACACCTTC.

This sequence joins TRBV3-1 (or the pseudogene TRBV3-2) and TRBJ2-2; possible D gene TRBD2, 6 bases. This CDR3 is 16 amino acids long. The V end lost 4 bases, the J end lost 5 bases, and 17 bases lay between the germline ends. Germline CDR1 is LGHDT and CDR2 is YNNKEL (reference sequence). The DNA of the CDR3 is TGTGCCAGCAGCCCCCGGGACTCTCCAGGTACCGGGGAGCTGTTTTTT. It is translated as CASSPRDSPGTGELFF.

V is TRBV18 and J is TRBJ1-1; D remains ambiguous. Per germline, CDR1 KGHSH and CDR2 LQKENI. This CDR3 region has 13 residues. V dropped 6 bases and J dropped 0 bases, with 8 bases sitting between them. Written as DNA, the CDR3 is TGTGCCAGCTCCCAAGACTTGAACACTGAAGCTTTCTTT. As protein: CASSQDLNTEAFF. Drawing the rest from reference TRBV18 and TRBJ1-1, the complete variable domain is NAGVMQNPRHLVRRRGQEARLRCSPMKGHSHVYWYRQLPEEGLKFMVYLQKENIIDESGMPKERFSAEFPKEGPSILRIQQVVRGDSAAYFCASSQDLNTEAFFGQGTRLTVV.

The rearrangement uses TRBV5-6 and TRBJ1-2; possible D gene TRBD1, 6 bases. CDR3 length: 12 amino acids. V lost 5 bases and J 6 bases, leaving 11 bases between the germline ends. Germline CDR1 and CDR2: SGHDT and YYEEEE. The CDR3 loop reads CASRQGVHGYTF. Here the CDR3 DNA reads TGTGCCAGCAGACAGGGTGTCCATGGCTACACCTTC.

The chain recombines TRBV6-6 with TRBJ1-1; D remains unclear. CDR3 length: 15 amino acids. Trimming stripped 2 bases from V and 3 bases from J, with 13 bases between. CDR1 and CDR2 (germline): MNHNY, SVGAGI (reference sequence). CDR3 sequence: CASSYEAPPDTEAFF. For the CDR3, the DNA is TGTGCCAGCAGTTACGAGGCTCCCCCCGACACTGAAGCTTTCTTT.

J is TRBJ2-7 and V is TRBV6-6, with D perhaps matching TRBD2 (5 bases). The germline CDR1 and CDR2 sequences are MNHNY and SVGAGI (reference sequence). Trimming removed 6 bases from V and 6 bases from J, with 9 bases in between. The CDR3 has 11 amino acids. CDR3 residues: CASSRGGEQYV. DNA of the CDR3: TGTGCCAGCAGCCGGGGTGGCGAGCAGTACGTC.

V is TRBV30 and J is TRBJ2-6, with 11 bases lining up with TRBD1. V shed 4 bases, J shed 10 bases, and the junction held 6 bases outside the gene matches. Germline V lookup: CDR1 GTSNPN, CDR2 SVGIG (reference sequence). This CDR3 comprises 14 residues. CDR3 in amino acids: CAWMGQGEWNVLTF. In nucleotides, the CDR3 is TGTGCCTGGATGGGACAGGGGGAATGGAACGTCCTGACTTTC.

The rearrangement uses TRBV6-2 or TRBV6-3 and TRBJ2-7; 10 bases line up with TRBD1. With 4 bases clipped from V and 3 bases from J, the junction kept 3 bases outside the gene matches. CDR1 MNHEY and CDR2 SVGEGT come from the germline V gene. This CDR3 comprises 14 residues. The CDR3 here is CASSSGTGVYEQYF. CDR3 nucleotide sequence: TGTGCCAGCAGTTCCGGGACAGGGGTCTACGAGCAGTACTTC.

This clone occurred once. The chain combines TRBV2 with TRBJ2-5; TRBD2 might be the D (5 bases). V was pared by 4 bases and J by 0 bases, with 12 bases between. The CDR3 totals 15 residues. Germline V lookup: CDR1 SNHLY, CDR2 FYNNEI. CDR3 amino acids: CASSAAEGYQETQYF. The CDR3 region has the DNA TGTGCCAGCAGTGCTGCCGAGGGTTACCAAGAGACCCAGTACTTC. The full variable domain, rest sourced from reference TRBV2 and TRBJ2-5, is EPEVTQTPSHQVTQMGQEVILRCVPISNHLYFYWYRQILGQKVEFLVSFYNNEISEKSEIFDDQFSVERPDGSNFTLKIRSTKLEDSAMYFCASSAAEGYQETQYFGPGTRLLVL.

The J gene is TRBJ1-2, the V gene TRBV5-1; D gene uncertain. The length of the CDR3 is 13 residues. Trimming stripped 4 bases from V and 5 bases from J, with 12 bases between. CDR1 SGHRS and CDR2 YFSETQ come from the germline V gene. CDR3 coding DNA: TGCGCCAGCAGCCCTCCTGCGGGGTATGGCTACACCTTC. It translates to CASSPPAGYGYTF.

This chain links TRBV9 with TRBJ1-2; D remains ambiguous. The CDR3 consists of 14 residues. From germline, CDR1 is SGDLS and CDR2 YYNGEE. Trimming took off 4 bases at V and 7 bases at J, with 17 bases between the two ends. CDR3 nucleotides: TGTGCCAGCAGCCCCCCTCCATTTTACGGTGGCTACACCTTC. It yields the protein CASSPPPFYGGYTF.